This T cell receptor (beta chain) was sequenced in a study of graft-versus-host responses after intestinal transplantation. Looking at the study overall: Transplant types were multivisceral, liver-intestinal, or isolated intestinal.

This clone was recorded once. Its specificity is not known. Method: immunoSEQ multiplex PCR; TCRdb's copy keeps in-frame clones and lacks some. The sample contains 70,000 to 80,000 clones, around 90% of which appear only once. The CDR3 loop spans 14 amino acids. The germline V gene encodes CDR1 LNHDA and CDR2 SQIVND (reference sequence). Trimming took 3 bases from V and 3 from J, leaving 9 bases between them. Notes on the study in general: Investigators detected GvH clones in recipient marrow, with some emerging earlier in ileum or blood.

The sample was unstimulated CD8+ T cells sorted from spleen or lymph node cells, taken before intestinal transplant. This sequence was found in a human donor who received an intestinal transplant. The genes are TRBV19 and TRBJ1-5, with TRBD1 as a possible D gene (5 bases). The CDR3 DNA reads TGTGCCAGTAGTATGGGGCAGTTCAATCAGCCCCAGCATTTT. Amino acids: CASSMGQFNQPQHF.